These 21 T cell receptor beta chains were all obtained from the same sample, sequenced in a study of vaccination effects on CD4 cells after COVID-19 (dated by TCRdb to between 2022 and 2023). Library preparation used the immunoSEQ multiplex PCR assay. TCRdb obtained this table from immuneACCESS and retained in-frame rearrangements with V and J assigned. These tables miss some clones; where compared with another copy, unresolved V genes account for less than half of the shortfall, and the remainder is unexplained. The sample includes tens of thousands of clones, with roughly four fifths observed a single time. The ten most abundant clones make up around 2.8% of the sample. No cognate antigen is known for these TCRs. To identify antigen-specific CD4+ T cell clonotypes by their expansion, the ViraFEST assay first stimulated PBMC with viral peptide pools and then applied TCR sequencing. After approximately eleven days of culture, CD4+ T cells were isolated with the EasySep CD4+ T cell isolation kit. The absence of prior SARS-CoV-2 infection in healthy vaccine recipients was confirmed by negative nucleocapsid antibodies before and after vaccination.

Sample: CD4+ T cells from PBMCs cultured with HCoV-NL63 spike peptides, taken before COVID-19 vaccination. This sample's cell subset or site label indicates: HCoV-NL63 spike overlapping peptide pool stimulation. The receptors derive from a human donor who received a COVID-19 vaccine.

This sequence joins TRBV15 and TRBJ1-4; D not certain. The CDR3 totals 13 residues. Germline V gene sequence: CDR1 LNHNV, CDR2 YYDKDF (reference sequence). The V end was cut by 0 bases, the J end by 7 bases, with 6 bases between. DNA for the CDR3: TGTGCCACCAGCAGAGATGTCGGTGAAAAACTGTTTTTT. This sequence encodes CATSRDVGEKLFF.

The J gene is TRBJ1-1, the V gene TRBV18; TRBD1 might be the D (6 bases). V lost 4 bases and J lost 1, with 13 bases in between. The CDR3 spans 15 residues. Looked up from germline, CDR1 is KGHSH and CDR2 is LQKENI. CDR3 nucleotide sequence: TGTGCCAGCTCACAAGCAGGGGACCCGAACACTGAAGCTTTCTTT. Its translation: CASSQAGDPNTEAFF. The full variable domain, completed using reference TRBV18 and TRBJ1-1, is NAGVMQNPRHLVRRRGQEARLRCSPMKGHSHVYWYRQLPEEGLKFMVYLQKENIIDESGMPKERFSAEFPKEGPSILRIQQVVRGDSAAYFCASSQAGDPNTEAFFGQGTRLTVV.

The chain is built from TRBV24-1 and TRBJ2-5; D gene ambiguous. The V end lost 2 bases, the J end lost 5 bases, and 11 bases lay between the germline ends. The germline gives CDR1 KGHDR, CDR2 SFDVKD. CDR3 length: 14 amino acids. The CDR3 DNA reads TGTGCCACCAGTGATTCAGGCTCTCTGGAGACCCAGTACTTC. This translates into CATSDSGSLETQYF.

V gene TRBV3-1 (or the pseudogene TRBV3-2) combines with J gene TRBJ2-2; 13 bases map to TRBD2. The junction had 6 bases not matched to a gene; V was cut back by 3 bases and J by 5 bases. Germline V gives CDR1 LGHDT, CDR2 YNNKEL (reference sequence). The CDR3 sequence is 17 residues long. The CDR3 DNA follows: TGTGCCAGCAGCCATTACGGGACTAGCGGGACTACCGGGGAGCTGTTTTTT. Translated: CASSHYGTSGTTGELFF.

The rearrangement links TRBV24-1 to TRBJ2-1; TRBD1 or TRBD2 may be the D gene (5 bases each). Germline V gene data show CDR1 as KGHDR and CDR2 as SFDVKD. This CDR3 has 16 amino acids. Trimming took 3 bases from V and 8 from J, leaving 19 bases between them. The CDR3 DNA reads TGTGCCACCAGTGATACGTGGGACCGCAATAGGGATGAGCAGTTCTTC. It yields the protein CATSDTWDRNRDEQFF.

The rearrangement uses TRBV7-2 and TRBJ1-2; D call uncertain. The ends were cut back, 0 bases at V and 4 bases at J, with 9 bases in the middle. The CDR3 has 14 amino acids. Germline V gives CDR1 SGHTA, CDR2 FQGNSA. This CDR3 is CASSLAIRVYGYTF. CDR3 nucleotides: TGTGCCAGCAGCTTAGCTATCAGAGTCTATGGCTACACCTTC. The whole variable domain, filled in from reference TRBV7-2 and TRBJ1-2, reads GAGVSQSPSNKVTEKGKDVELRCDPISGHTALYWYRQSLGQGLEFLIYFQGNSAPDKSGLPSDRFSAERTGGSVSTLTIQRTQQEDSAVYLCASSLAIRVYGYTFGSGTRLTVV.

The chain recombines TRBV6-1 with TRBJ1-5, with D maybe TRBD1 (5 bases). The ends were cut back, 0 bases at V and 4 bases at J, with 10 bases in the middle. The germline V gene has CDR1 MNHNS and CDR2 SASEGT. The CDR3 length is 15 residues. The CDR3 nucleotides read TGTGCCAGCAGTGAAGCCGGAGGGGATAATCAGCCCCAGCATTTT. As protein: CASSEAGGDNQPQHF.

The rearrangement joins TRBV5-1 to TRBJ1-5; D perhaps matches TRBD1 (6 bases). CDR1 and CDR2 (germline): SGHRS, YFSETQ. V lost 4 bases and J lost 3, with 14 bases in between. The length of the CDR3 is 15 residues. The CDR3 protein is CASSLDGQLNQPQHF. The CDR3 bases are TGCGCCAGCAGCCTGGATGGACAGCTCAATCAGCCCCAGCATTTT. The whole variable domain, remainder taken from reference TRBV5-1 and TRBJ1-5, is KAGVTQTPRYLIKTRGQQVTLSCSPISGHRSVSWYQQTPGQGLQFLFEYFSETQRNKGNFPGRFSGRQFSNSRSEMNVSTLELGDSALYLCASSLDGQLNQPQHFGDGTRLSIL.

J is TRBJ1-6 and V is TRBV18, with 9 positions matching TRBD1. The CDR3 is 19 amino acids. V shed 3 bases, J shed 4 bases, and the junction held 13 bases outside the gene matches. Germline V CDR1 and CDR2: KGHSH, LQKENI. The CDR3 spells CASSPTRYGTGWYNSPLHF. CDR3 in DNA: TGTGCCAGCTCACCGACTCGATATGGGACAGGGTGGTATAATTCACCCCTCCACTTT.

This clone has only a few counts. V is TRBV7-3 and J is TRBJ1-1; TRBD1 aligns across 7 bases. The CDR3 totals 13 residues. Germline V gives CDR1 SGHTA, CDR2 FQGTGA. J was trimmed by 6 bases and V by 4 bases; bases with no gene match: 5. The chain's CDR3 is CASSSSQGAEAFF. The CDR3 DNA is TGTGCCAGCAGCTCTTCTCAGGGGGCTGAAGCTTTCTTT. The variable domain in full, with the rest retrieved from reference TRBV7-3 and TRBJ1-1, is GAGVSQTPSNKVTEKGKYVELRCDPISGHTALYWYRQSLGQGPEFLIYFQGTGAADDSGLPNDRFFAVRPEGSVSTLKIQRTERGDSAVYLCASSSSQGAEAFFGQGTRLTVV.

V and J are TRBV2 and TRBJ1-5; 7 positions agree with TRBD1. This CDR3 has 14 residues. Per germline, CDR1 SNHLY and CDR2 FYNNEI. Germline trimming cut 4 bases from V and 7 bases from J; bases unmatched to any gene: 7. The CDR3 DNA follows: TGTGCCAGCAGTGTAAGACAGGGTTACCAGCCCCAGCATTTT. Translation: CASSVRQGYQPQHF.

This clone was recorded a few times. The chain employs TRBV7-9 and TRBJ1-6; D not certain. V was clipped by 5 bases and J by 6 bases, with 8 bases between them. Germline CDR1 SEHNR, CDR2 FQNEAQ (reference sequence). The CDR3 has 13 residues. The CDR3 region has the DNA TGTGCCAGCAGCGCCTCACCTAATTCACCCCTCCACTTT. Translation: CASSASPNSPLHF.

This chain joins TRBV18 and TRBJ2-5, with D perhaps TRBD1 (6 bases). Germline V lookup: CDR1 KGHSH, CDR2 LQKENI. Trimming shortened V by 3 bases and J by 0 bases, and 14 bases separated the two germline ends. The CDR3 extends over 16 amino acids. CDR3 sequence: CASSPGDRSYQETQYF. The CDR3 DNA reads as TGTGCCAGCTCACCGGGAGACAGGTCTTACCAAGAGACCCAGTACTTC.

This clone was counted once. This sequence joins TRBV14 and TRBJ1-6; TRBD1 might be the D (6 bases). CDR1 is SGHDN, CDR2 FVKESK, per germline. This CDR3 is 19 amino acids long. V was shortened by 3 bases and J by 7 bases, with 25 bases between the two germline ends. CDR3 region: CASSQRAQKAGHQNSPLHF. The CDR3 DNA sequence: TGTGCCAGCAGCCAGAGGGCACAGAAAGCGGGACATCAAAATTCACCCCTCCACTTT.

The CDR3 DNA sequence: TGTGCCAGCAGCCTGGGACGGAGCACAGATACGCAGTATTTT. Encoded protein: CASSLGRSTDTQYF. The chain recombines TRBV7-8 with TRBJ2-3; D could derive from TRBD1 or TRBD2 (5 bases each). Trimming cost V 5 bases and J 0 bases, with 9 bases left between them. The CDR3 runs 14 residues. CDR1 is SGHVS, CDR2 FQNEAQ, per germline.

The J gene is TRBJ2-5, the V gene TRBV19; weak D call: TRBD1 (5 bases). The CDR3 runs 14 residues. Germline CDR1 LNHDA, CDR2 SQIVND (reference sequence). Trimming cost V 4 bases and J 2 bases, with 11 bases left between them. The CDR3, as DNA: TGTGCCAGTAGTAAGGACATGACTCAAGAGACCCAGTACTTC. Protein sequence: CASSKDMTQETQYF.

V gene TRBV5-6 combines with J gene TRBJ1-5; D uncertain. The V and J ends lost 1 base and 1 base respectively, with 12 bases between them. This CDR3 has 16 residues. Germline V gene sequence: CDR1 SGHDT, CDR2 YYEEEE. The CDR3 DNA is TGTGCCAGCAGCTTGCTTGGACGAGGGAGCAATCAGCCCCAGCATTTT. It is translated as CASSLLGRGSNQPQHF.

The V gene is TRBV7-2, the J gene TRBJ2-5; 8 nucleotides line up with TRBD2. The CDR3 has 14 amino acids. Germline V gene sequence: CDR1 SGHTA, CDR2 FQGNSA. Trimming took 5 bases from V and 5 from J; bases not matched to a gene: 7. Written as DNA, the CDR3 is TGTGCCAGCAGCCCCTACGGGAGGGTTGAGACCCAGTACTTC. This gives the protein CASSPYGRVETQYF.

This chain uses TRBV2 with TRBJ2-1, with 10 bases lining up with TRBD2. The CDR3 loop spans 12 amino acids. Germline assignment: CDR1 SNHLY and CDR2 FYNNEI. V was pared by 2 bases and J by 15 bases, with 4 bases of the junction left unmatched. The CDR3 DNA reads TGTGCCAGCAGTGAACTAGCGGGGGTTTCGTTCTTC. Protein: CASSELAGVSFF.

The CDR3 loop is CASSERLSYNEQFF. The CDR3 DNA reads TGTGCCAGTAGTGAGAGACTCTCCTACAATGAGCAGTTCTTC. The chain uses TRBV19 and TRBJ2-1; D gene ambiguous. The V gene lost 5 bases and the J gene lost 0 bases, with 8 bases spanning the gap. Per the germline V gene, CDR1 is LNHDA and CDR2 is SQIVND (reference sequence). The CDR3 is 14 residues long.

The V gene is TRBV7-2, the J gene TRBJ1-5; D might be TRBD1 (5 bases). The V end lost 3 bases, the J end lost 5 bases, and 11 bases lay between the germline ends. This CDR3 is built from 14 residues. Germline CDR1 is SGHTA and CDR2 is FQGNSA. The CDR3 DNA reads TGTGCCAGCAGCTTTGGGGGGAGTGATCAGCCCCAGCATTTT. Encoded protein: CASSFGGSDQPQHF.